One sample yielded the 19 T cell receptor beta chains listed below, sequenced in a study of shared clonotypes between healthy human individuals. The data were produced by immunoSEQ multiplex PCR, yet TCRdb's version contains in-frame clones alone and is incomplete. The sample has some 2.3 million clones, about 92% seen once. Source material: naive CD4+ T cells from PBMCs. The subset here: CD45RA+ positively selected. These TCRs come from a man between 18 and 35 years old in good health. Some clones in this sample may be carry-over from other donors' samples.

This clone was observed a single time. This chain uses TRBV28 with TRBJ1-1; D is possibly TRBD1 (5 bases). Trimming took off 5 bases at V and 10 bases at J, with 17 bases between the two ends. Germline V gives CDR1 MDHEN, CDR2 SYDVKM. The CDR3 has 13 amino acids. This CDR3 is CASSPGRLIAAFF. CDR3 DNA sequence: TGTGCCAGCAGTCCGGGACGGCTGATCGCAGCTTTCTTT.

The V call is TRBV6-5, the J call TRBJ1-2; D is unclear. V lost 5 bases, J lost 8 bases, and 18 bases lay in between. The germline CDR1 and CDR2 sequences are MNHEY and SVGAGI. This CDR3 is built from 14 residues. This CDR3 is CASSRLPGLQGYTF. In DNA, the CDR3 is TGTGCCAGCAGTCGGCTTCCGGGTCTTCAAGGCTACACCTTC.

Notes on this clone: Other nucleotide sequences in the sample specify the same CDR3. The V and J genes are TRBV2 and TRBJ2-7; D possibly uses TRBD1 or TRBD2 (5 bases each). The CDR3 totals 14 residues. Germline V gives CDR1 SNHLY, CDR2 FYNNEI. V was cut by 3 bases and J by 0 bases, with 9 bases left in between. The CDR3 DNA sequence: TGTGCCAGCAGTGACCAGGGAGCCTCCTACGAGCAGTACTTC. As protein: CASSDQGASYEQYF. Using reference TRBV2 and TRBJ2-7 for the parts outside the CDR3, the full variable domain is EPEVTQTPSHQVTQMGQEVILRCVPISNHLYFYWYRQILGQKVEFLVSFYNNEISEKSEIFDDQFSVERPDGSNFTLKIRSTKLEDSAMYFCASSDQGASYEQYFGPGTRLTVT.

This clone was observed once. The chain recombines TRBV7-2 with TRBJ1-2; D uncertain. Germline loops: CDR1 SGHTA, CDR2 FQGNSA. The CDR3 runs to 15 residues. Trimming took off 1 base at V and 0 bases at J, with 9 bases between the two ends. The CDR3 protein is CASSLVGRTNYGYTF. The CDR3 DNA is TGTGCCAGCAGCTTAGTAGGACGGACTAACTATGGCTACACCTTC. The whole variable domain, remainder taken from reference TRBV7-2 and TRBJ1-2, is GAGVSQSPSNKVTEKGKDVELRCDPISGHTALYWYRQSLGQGLEFLIYFQGNSAPDKSGLPSDRFSAERTGGSVSTLTIQRTQQEDSAVYLCASSLVGRTNYGYTFGSGTRLTVV.

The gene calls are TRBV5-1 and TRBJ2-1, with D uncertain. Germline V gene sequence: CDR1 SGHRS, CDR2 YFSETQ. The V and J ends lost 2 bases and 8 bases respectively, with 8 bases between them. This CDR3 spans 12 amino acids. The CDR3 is CASSFGADEQFF. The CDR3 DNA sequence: TGCGCCAGCAGCTTCGGAGCCGATGAGCAGTTCTTC. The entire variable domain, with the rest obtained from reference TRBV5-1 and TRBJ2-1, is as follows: KAGVTQTPRYLIKTRGQQVTLSCSPISGHRSVSWYQQTPGQGLQFLFEYFSETQRNKGNFPGRFSGRQFSNSRSEMNVSTLELGDSALYLCASSFGADEQFFGPGTRLTVL.

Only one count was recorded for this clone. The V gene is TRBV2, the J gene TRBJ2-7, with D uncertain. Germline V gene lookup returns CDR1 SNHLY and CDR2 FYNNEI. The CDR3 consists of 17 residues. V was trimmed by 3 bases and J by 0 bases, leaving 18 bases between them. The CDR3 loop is CASSDPYGDMGSYEQYF. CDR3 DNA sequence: TGTGCCAGCAGTGATCCCTATGGCGACATGGGCTCCTACGAGCAGTACTTC.

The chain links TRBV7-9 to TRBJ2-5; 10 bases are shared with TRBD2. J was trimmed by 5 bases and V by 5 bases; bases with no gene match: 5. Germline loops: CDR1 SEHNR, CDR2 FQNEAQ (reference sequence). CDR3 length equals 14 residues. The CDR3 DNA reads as TGTGCCAGCAGCGAACTAGCGGGAAGTGAGACCCAGTACTTC. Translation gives CASSELAGSETQYF.

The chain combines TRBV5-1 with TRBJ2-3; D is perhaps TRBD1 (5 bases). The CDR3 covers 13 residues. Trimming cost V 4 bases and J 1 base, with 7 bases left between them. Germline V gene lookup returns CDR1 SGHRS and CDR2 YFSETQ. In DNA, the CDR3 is TGCGCCAGCAGCCAACAGGGCACAGATACGCAGTATTTT. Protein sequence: CASSQQGTDTQYF.

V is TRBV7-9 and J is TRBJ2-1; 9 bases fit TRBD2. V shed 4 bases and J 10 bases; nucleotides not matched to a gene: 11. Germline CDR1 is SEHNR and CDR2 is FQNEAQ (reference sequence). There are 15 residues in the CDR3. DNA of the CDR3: TGTGCCAGCAGCTCAAGCGGAGCGGGAGGATCGGAGCAGTTCTTC. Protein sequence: CASSSSGAGGSEQFF. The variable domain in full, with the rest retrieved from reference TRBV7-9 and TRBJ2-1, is DTGVSQNPRHKITKRGQNVTFRCDPISEHNRLYWYRQTLGQGPEFLTYFQNEAQLEKSRLLSDRFSAERPKGSFSTLEIQRTEQGDSAMYLCASSSSGAGGSEQFFGPGTRLTVL.

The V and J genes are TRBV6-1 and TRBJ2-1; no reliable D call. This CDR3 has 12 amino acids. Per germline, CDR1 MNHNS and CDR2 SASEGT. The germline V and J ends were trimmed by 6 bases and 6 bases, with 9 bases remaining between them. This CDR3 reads CASRMTGNEQFF. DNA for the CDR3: TGTGCCAGCAGGATGACGGGCAATGAGCAGTTCTTC.

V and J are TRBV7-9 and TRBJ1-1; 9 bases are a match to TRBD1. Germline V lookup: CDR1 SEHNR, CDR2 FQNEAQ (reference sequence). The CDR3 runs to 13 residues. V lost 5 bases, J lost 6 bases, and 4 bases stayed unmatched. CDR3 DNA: TGTGCCAGCAGCATACAGGGGGCCGCTGAAGCTTTCTTT. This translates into CASSIQGAAEAFF.

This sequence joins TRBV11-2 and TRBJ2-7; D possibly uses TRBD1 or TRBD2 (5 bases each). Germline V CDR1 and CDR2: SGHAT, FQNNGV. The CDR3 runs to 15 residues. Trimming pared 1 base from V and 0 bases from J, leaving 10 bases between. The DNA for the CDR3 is TGTGCCAGCAGCTTAGGAGGGACCTTCTCCTACGAGCAGTACTTC. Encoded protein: CASSLGGTFSYEQYF.

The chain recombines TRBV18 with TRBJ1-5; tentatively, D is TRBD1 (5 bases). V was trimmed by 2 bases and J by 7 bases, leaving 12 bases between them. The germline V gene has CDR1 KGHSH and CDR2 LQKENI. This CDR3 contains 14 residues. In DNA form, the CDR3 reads TGTGCCAGCTCACCAAGTCAGGGTAACCAGCCCCAGCATTTT. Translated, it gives CASSPSQGNQPQHF. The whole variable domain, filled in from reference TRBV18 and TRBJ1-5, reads NAGVMQNPRHLVRRRGQEARLRCSPMKGHSHVYWYRQLPEEGLKFMVYLQKENIIDESGMPKERFSAEFPKEGPSILRIQQVVRGDSAAYFCASSPSQGNQPQHFGDGTRLSIL.

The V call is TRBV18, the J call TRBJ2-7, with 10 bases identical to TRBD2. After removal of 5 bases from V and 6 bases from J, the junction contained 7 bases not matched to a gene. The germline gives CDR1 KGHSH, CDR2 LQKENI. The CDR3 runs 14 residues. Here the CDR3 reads CASSSDLAGVEQYF. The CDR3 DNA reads TGTGCCAGCTCATCCGACCTAGCGGGAGTCGAGCAGTACTTC.

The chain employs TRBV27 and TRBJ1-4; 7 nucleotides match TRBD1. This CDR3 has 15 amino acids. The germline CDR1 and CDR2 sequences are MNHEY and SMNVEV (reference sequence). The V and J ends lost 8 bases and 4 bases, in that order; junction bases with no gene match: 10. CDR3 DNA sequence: TGTGCCAGCCGATCCAGACAGGGATTTAATGAAAAACTGTTTTTT. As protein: CASRSRQGFNEKLFF.

In DNA form, the CDR3 reads TGCGCCAGCAGCCAAGAAGAACAGGGGGTGAAGCCCCAGCATTTT. Protein: CASSQEEQGVKPQHF. The chain links TRBV4-3 to TRBJ1-5; 8 positions match TRBD1. Germline values: CDR1 LGHNA, CDR2 YSLEER. CDR3 size: 15 residues. With 0 bases clipped from V and 8 bases from J, the junction kept 6 bases outside the gene matches.

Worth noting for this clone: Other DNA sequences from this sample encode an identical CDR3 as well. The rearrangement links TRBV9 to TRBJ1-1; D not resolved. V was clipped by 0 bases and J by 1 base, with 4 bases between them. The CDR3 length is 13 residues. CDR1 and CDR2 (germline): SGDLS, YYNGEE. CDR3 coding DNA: TGTGCCAGCAGCGTAGCCCCGAACACTGAAGCTTTCTTT. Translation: CASSVAPNTEAFF.

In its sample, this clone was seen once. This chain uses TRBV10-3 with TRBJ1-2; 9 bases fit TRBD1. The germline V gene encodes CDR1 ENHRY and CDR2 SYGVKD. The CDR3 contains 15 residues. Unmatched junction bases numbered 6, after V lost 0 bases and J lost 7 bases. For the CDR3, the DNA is TGTGCCATCAGTGAGTCCAGACAGGGGGAGCCTGGCTACACCTTC. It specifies CAISESRQGEPGYTF.

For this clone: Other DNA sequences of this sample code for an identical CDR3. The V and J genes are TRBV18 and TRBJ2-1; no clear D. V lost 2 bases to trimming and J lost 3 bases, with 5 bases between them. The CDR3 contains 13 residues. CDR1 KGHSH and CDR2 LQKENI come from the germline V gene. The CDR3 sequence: CASSPSVYNEQFF. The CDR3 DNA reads TGTGCCAGCTCACCATCGGTCTACAATGAGCAGTTCTTC. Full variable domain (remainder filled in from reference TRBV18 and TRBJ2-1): NAGVMQNPRHLVRRRGQEARLRCSPMKGHSHVYWYRQLPEEGLKFMVYLQKENIIDESGMPKERFSAEFPKEGPSILRIQQVVRGDSAAYFCASSPSVYNEQFFGPGTRLTVL.